The clone carrying this T cell receptor (beta chain) was seen only a few times. The antigen is undetermined. The TCR beta library used iRepertoire HTBI primers with Arm-PCR amplification of CDR3. MiXCR, run by TCRdb on the multiplex PCR reads, gives a single entry per CDR3 protein. Of approximately 400,000 distinct CDR3 sequences listed, around 20% are singletons. Documented time point: persistent/refractory GD, antithyroid drugs over 5 years with positive TRAb. The TCR library used RNA extracted from PBMCs. These data originate in a study of regulatory T cells in long-lasting Graves disease. Study conclusions and caveats: Newly diagnosed patients shared 1,000 or so public clonotypes; persistent patients shared approximately 2,700.

The sequences come from peripheral blood mononuclear cells (PBMCs), collected when the disease was refractory, from a patient treated with antithyroid drugs. The TCR originated in a female donor with Graves disease.

CDR3 sequence: CASSGSRTGLYGYTF. CDR3 nucleotides: TGTGCCAGCAGCGGTTCAAGGACAGGGCTCTATGGCTACACCTTC. The chain recombines TRBV9 with TRBJ1-2, with TRBD1 matching over 8 bases. With 3 bases clipped from V and 4 bases from J, the junction kept 8 bases outside the gene matches. CDR1 SGDLS and CDR2 YYNGEE come from the germline V gene. The CDR3 is made up of 15 amino acids.